A selection of T cell receptor beta chains follows, all from one sample in a study of radiotherapy plus CTLA-4 blockade in lung cancer. Here immunoSEQ multiplex PCR was the method, and the copy in TCRdb shows in-frame clones only, minus some. Here the sample spans fewer than 100,000 clones, less than 85% being singletons. The starting material was peripheral blood, obtained from a patient treated with radiotherapy plus ipilimumab. These receptors were taken from a human donor with non-small cell lung cancer who had stable disease on radiotherapy plus ipilimumab. Each CDR3 is given with its conserved first and last residue. D genes are given only for firm matches.

D	V	J	CDR3
.	TRBV5-6	TRBJ2-5	CASSPGFWGVQETQYF
TRBD2	TRBV7-3	TRBJ2-1	CASSLTGGGSLYNEQFF
.	TRBV2	TRBJ2-1	CASKGVAPYNEQFF
.	TRBV23-1	TRBJ2-7	CASSQPKDPIYEQYF
.	TRBV9	TRBJ2-3	CASSAGQTSTDTQYF
.	TRBV30	TRBJ1-1	CAWRKGGNTEAFF
TRBD1	TRBV6-6	TRBJ1-6	CASSTGTENSPLHF
TRBD2	TRBV7-9	TRBJ2-7	CASSPPSGRSEQYF
TRBD2	TRBV7-8	TRBJ2-3	CASSLVLRERGMADTQYF
.	TRBV5-4	TRBJ2-7	CASSLDQGSYEQYF
TRBD1	TRBV28	TRBJ1-3	CASSTGGSGNTIYF
TRBD1	TRBV5-1	TRBJ1-1	CASSTTWTGGSSSTEAFF
.	TRBV28	TRBJ1-3	CASSLASGSGNTIYF
TRBD2	TRBV7-2	TRBJ2-7	CASTLAGGLGEQYF
.	TRBV1	TRBJ2-5	CTSSQEERGGPVQETQYF
TRBD1	TRBV5-4	TRBJ2-7	CASSLGAGGPYEQYF
.	TRBV19	TRBJ2-7	CATRDRNSYEQYF
.	TRBV28	TRBJ1-1	CASSLPQSLNTEAFF
TRBD1	TRBV7-9	TRBJ2-3	CASATAGGRTDTQYF
.	TRBV5-6	TRBJ1-5	CASSGGTARPQHF
.	TRBV7-9	TRBJ2-7	CASSLAVASYEQYF
TRBD1	TRBV28	TRBJ1-3	CASSPDRERNTIYF
.	TRBV11-2	TRBJ2-1	CASSLTQGWINEQFF
.	TRBV6-5	TRBJ2-1	CASSYESASSYNEQFF
.	TRBV7-2	TRBJ1-2	CASSLAWGTNYGYTF
.	TRBV5-1	TRBJ2-7	CASSYRTVPYEQYF
TRBD2	TRBV19	TRBJ2-1	CASRLAGGQGEQFF
.	TRBV5-1	TRBJ2-2	CASSTPVTGELFF